One and the same sample provided the 26 T cell receptor beta chains below, sequenced in a study of T cells after yellow fever vaccination. In TCRdb, the 5' RACE reads were re-called with MiXCR into one record per CDR3 protein. This sample has around 230,000 distinct CDR3 sequences, with roughly 6.8% found just once. This material consisted of CD4+ T cells sorted from PBMCs, taken on the day of the yellow fever booster vaccination. All receptors come from a man aged 30-40 years who received the YFV17D yellow fever vaccine.

This clonotype occurred many times. The chain carries TRBV6-1 and TRBJ2-5, with 9 positions matching TRBD1. Looked up from germline, CDR1 is MNHNS and CDR2 is SASEGT. V gave up 6 bases and J gave up 4 bases; unmatched junction bases: 6. The CDR3 loop spans 14 amino acids. CDR3: CASSDTGGAETQYF. For the CDR3, the DNA is TGTGCCAGCAGCGATACAGGGGGCGCAGAGACCCAGTACTTC.

The table lists this clonotype with a few counts. In nucleotides, the CDR3 is TGTGCCAGCAGCTTCCGGACTAGCGGGAGAAACGAGCAGTACTTC. Translation gives CASSFRTSGRNEQYF. The chain joins TRBV5-4 to TRBJ2-7, with 13 bases aligning to TRBD2. V was pared by 2 bases and J by 5 bases, with 4 bases of the junction left unmatched. Germline V CDR1 and CDR2: SGHNT, YYREEE (reference sequence). The CDR3 runs to 15 residues.

Many counts were recorded for this clonotype. The chain links TRBV7-2 to TRBJ1-2, with 10 positions matching TRBD1. The CDR3 length is 15 residues. V lost 5 bases, J lost 6 bases, and 9 bases stayed unmatched. Germline-derived CDR1 and CDR2 are SGHTA and FQGNSA. CDR3 coding DNA: TGTGCCAGCAGCCACGGACAGGGGGATTACGATGGCTACACCTTC. It specifies CASSHGQGDYDGYTF.

CDR3 protein: CASSSGAGAYNEQFF. The CDR3 DNA sequence: TGTGCCAGCAGTTCGGGAGCGGGAGCCTACAATGAGCAGTTCTTC. This chain links TRBV12-3 or TRBV12-4 with TRBJ2-1; 8 nucleotides agree with TRBD2. Losses at the gene ends were 4 bases for V and 2 bases for J; bases not matched to a gene: 4. This CDR3 has 15 residues.

This clonotype was detected only a few times. This chain uses TRBV28 with TRBJ1-1; TRBD1 is a possible D gene (5 bases). V was cut by 7 bases and J by 6 bases, with 12 bases left in between. Germline V gives CDR1 MDHEN, CDR2 SYDVKM. The CDR3 runs to 12 residues. CDR3 sequence reads: CASNGARSEAFF. The CDR3 DNA reads TGTGCCAGCAATGGGGCGCGATCTGAAGCTTTCTTT.

In this sample, this clonotype turned up many times. The chain has TRBV20-1 and TRBJ2-1; D not resolved. Germline CDR1 DFQATT, CDR2 SNEGSKA (reference sequence). This CDR3 is 11 amino acids long. Trimming stripped 3 bases from V and 7 bases from J, with 7 bases between. CDR3 DNA sequence: TGCAGTGCTAGTCCCACGAATGAGCAGTTCTTC. Encoded protein: CSASPTNEQFF.

In its sample, this clonotype was seen many times. The chain links TRBV20-1 to TRBJ2-1; TRBD1 aligns across 8 bases. CDR1 and CDR2 from the germline V gene are DFQATT and SNEGSKA (reference sequence). This CDR3 contains 15 residues. V lost 0 bases, J lost 7 bases, and 8 bases stayed unmatched. The CDR3 DNA reads as TGCAGTGCTAGAGATCTATCCCAGGGGGCAAATGAGCAGTTCTTC. Translating gives CSARDLSQGANEQFF.

Only a few counts were recorded for this clonotype. The genes are TRBV7-2 and TRBJ2-5, with TRBD1 identical over 12 bases. Germline V gives CDR1 SGHTA, CDR2 FQGNSA. The CDR3 totals 15 residues. Unmatched junction bases numbered 5, after V lost 4 bases and J lost 5 bases. The CDR3 nucleotides are TGTGCCAGCAGCTCGGGGACAGGGGGCTTGGAGACCCAGTACTTC. As protein: CASSSGTGGLETQYF. Full variable domain (rest looked up from reference TRBV7-2 and TRBJ2-5): GAGVSQSPSNKVTEKGKDVELRCDPISGHTALYWYRQSLGQGLEFLIYFQGNSAPDKSGLPSDRFSAERTGGSVSTLTIQRTQQEDSAVYLCASSSGTGGLETQYFGPGTRLLVL.

This clonotype was counted at least ten times. The V call is TRBV5-6, the J call TRBJ1-3; weak D call: TRBD1 (6 bases). Germline CDR1 is SGHDT and CDR2 is YYEEEE. The CDR3 is 16 amino acids. The V gene lost 0 bases and the J gene lost 0 bases, with 10 bases spanning the gap. The CDR3 reads CASSLVGGSSGNTIYF. CDR3 DNA sequence: TGTGCCAGCAGCTTGGTGGGGGGCTCCTCTGGAAACACCATATATTTT.

This clonotype has at least ten counts. V gene TRBV5-1 combines with J gene TRBJ1-2; 7 nucleotides agree with TRBD1. Germline V CDR1 and CDR2: SGHRS, YFSETQ. The CDR3 runs to 14 residues. After removal of 0 bases from V and 4 bases from J, the junction contained 3 bases not matched to a gene. The CDR3 coding sequence is TGCGCCAGCAGCTTGGGTACAGGGGTCTATGGCTACACCTTC. This gives the protein CASSLGTGVYGYTF.

On this clonotype: Because the CDR3's place on the DNA is in doubt, the DNA is left out and the CDR3 is given as listed by TCRdb. The V and J genes are TRBV7-2 and TRBJ2-3. Germline lookup yields CDR1 SGHTA and CDR2 FQGNSA. From its first to its last residue, the CDR3 has 11 amino acids. CDR3 sequence reads: CASSSSIQQYF.

This clonotype was observed many times. The V gene is TRBV12-3 or TRBV12-4, the J gene TRBJ1-1, with unresolved D. This CDR3 is built from 13 residues. V was cut by 8 bases and J by 6 bases, with 16 bases left in between. The CDR3 region has the DNA TGTGCCAGCGCCGGAAGCGTGGAAGCTGAAGCTTTCTTT. It is translated as CASAGSVEAEAFF.

This clonotype was counted only a few times. V usage is TRBV20-1 and J usage is TRBJ2-7; possibly TRBD2 for D (6 bases). This CDR3 has 13 residues. The V and J ends lost 2 bases and 7 bases respectively, with 15 bases between them. From germline, CDR1 is DFQATT and CDR2 SNEGSKA (reference sequence). CDR3 in amino acids: CSARLGRSWEQYF. CDR3 nucleotide sequence: TGCAGTGCTAGACTCGGGAGATCGTGGGAGCAGTACTTC.

This clonotype was detected a few times. The CDR3 sequence: CASSLAGLAGAYNEQFF. The CDR3 coding sequence is TGTGCCAGCAGCTTGGCCGGGCTAGCGGGAGCCTACAATGAGCAGTTCTTC. The V gene is TRBV5-4, the J gene TRBJ2-1, with TRBD2 matching 10 bases. This CDR3 region has 17 residues. V dropped 0 bases and J dropped 2; count of bases not matched to a gene: 5. Per germline, CDR1 SGHNT and CDR2 YYREEE (reference sequence).

This clonotype was observed many times. The chain is built from TRBV5-4 and TRBJ2-1, with no clear D. This CDR3 comprises 11 residues. The V end was cut by 2 bases, the J end by 7 bases, with 4 bases between. Germline CDR1 reads SGHNT; CDR2 reads YYREEE (reference sequence). Written as DNA, the CDR3 is TGTGCCAGCAGCTTTATGAATGAGCAGTTCTTC. As protein: CASSFMNEQFF.

This clonotype was seen a few times. The chain has TRBV12-3 or TRBV12-4 and TRBJ2-7; 7 bases match TRBD1. After removal of 6 bases from V and 2 bases from J, the junction contained 10 bases not matched to a gene. The CDR3 loop spans 15 amino acids. CDR3 amino acids: CASRFRDSRTYEQYF. The CDR3 DNA follows: TGTGCCAGCAGATTCCGGGACAGCCGAACCTACGAGCAGTACTTC.

At least ten counts were recorded for this clonotype. This chain uses TRBV15 with TRBJ1-1; D is unresolved. The CDR3 is 15 amino acids. The ends were cut back, 5 bases at V and 0 bases at J, with 13 bases in the middle. Per germline, CDR1 LNHNV and CDR2 YYDKDF (reference sequence). CDR3 nucleotides: TGTGCCACCAGCGGCCAGCCAATAATGAACACTGAAGCTTTCTTT. It specifies CATSGQPIMNTEAFF.

This clonotype was counted many times. The chain joins TRBV7-2 to TRBJ1-2; D uncertain. V lost 1 base, J lost 5 bases, and 14 bases lay in between. This CDR3 is built from 15 residues. Germline V CDR1 and CDR2: SGHTA, FQGNSA. The CDR3 DNA follows: TGTGCCAGCAGCTTAGTTCCCCCCCTATCTTATGGCTACACCTTC. Its translation is CASSLVPPLSYGYTF.

At least ten counts were recorded for this clonotype. The J gene is TRBJ2-5, the V gene TRBV20-1; 7 bases are shared with TRBD1. CDR3 length: 14 amino acids. In germline, CDR1 is DFQATT, CDR2 SNEGSKA (reference sequence). The V segment lost 6 bases and the J segment 5 bases; nucleotides outside the gene matches: 12. The CDR3 sequence: CSATGQDERETQYF. DNA for the CDR3: TGCAGTGCAACTGGACAGGACGAACGGGAGACCCAGTACTTC.

Turning to this clonotype: This clone may be a read error of a much larger clone one base away. This chain uses TRBV12-3 or TRBV12-4 with TRBJ1-6, with unresolved D. The CDR3 spans 14 residues. The CDR3 DNA sequence: TGTGCCAGCAGTGAAGGCCGCTCTTTTTCACGCCTCCACTTT. Translated, it gives CASSEGRSFSRLHF.

This clonotype was detected only a few times. The chain links TRBV6-4 to TRBJ2-3, with 10 bases aligning to TRBD2. Germline lookup yields CDR1 MRHNA and CDR2 SNTAGT. The CDR3 length is 18 residues. V gave up 6 bases and J gave up 0 bases; unmatched junction bases: 12. CDR3 DNA: TGTGCCAGCAGCGCTCGGGTTAGCGGGAGGTTAAGCACAGATACGCAGTATTTT. The encoded protein is CASSARVSGRLSTDTQYF.

This clonotype was counted ten times or more. The V gene is TRBV10-3, the J gene TRBJ2-1; 9 bases agree with TRBD2. Germline CDR1 ENHRY, CDR2 SYGVKD. Unmatched junction bases numbered 4, after V lost 3 bases and J lost 1 base. The CDR3 runs 16 residues. CDR3 DNA sequence: TGTGCCATCAGTGATCGCGGGAGGGATTCCTACAATGAGCAGTTCTTC. Protein: CAISDRGRDSYNEQFF.

This clonotype occurred many times. CDR3 bases: TGCAGCGTGGTGGGACAGGGATGGGATGAGCAGTTCTTC. Protein sequence: CSVVGQGWDEQFF. V gene TRBV29-1 combines with J gene TRBJ2-1; 9 bases match TRBD1. This CDR3 has 13 amino acids. Trimming at V came to 6 bases and at J to 8 bases, leaving 8 bases not matched to a gene. The germline V gene encodes CDR1 SQVTM and CDR2 ANQGSEA.

The V call is TRBV20-1, the J call TRBJ2-2; TRBD2 matches at 12 bases. This CDR3 spans 16 amino acids. CDR1 is DFQATT, CDR2 SNEGSKA, per germline (reference sequence). V dropped 6 bases and J dropped 5; count of bases not matched to a gene: 10. The CDR3 sequence is CSAQRGLAGGTGELFF. The CDR3 nucleotides are TGCAGTGCGCAGAGGGGACTAGCGGGCGGTACCGGGGAGCTGTTTTTT.

This clonotype has a single count. V and J are TRBV6-1 and TRBJ1-5; D is possibly TRBD1 (6 bases). Germline-derived CDR1 and CDR2 are MNHNS and SASEGT. The CDR3 spans 15 residues. Trimming pared 5 bases from V and 2 bases from J, leaving 13 bases between. The CDR3 reads CASSRQVRGNQPQHF. The CDR3 nucleotides read TGTGCCAGCAGTAGACAGGTAAGGGGCAATCAGCCCCAGCATTTT.

This clonotype was picked up many times. The DNA for the CDR3 is TGTGCCACCGTCGGAAGGACTAGCGGGATAGGCAATGAGCAGTTCTTC. It is translated as CATVGRTSGIGNEQFF. The rearrangement uses TRBV15 and TRBJ2-1, with 12 bases that match TRBD2. The CDR3 covers 16 residues. Germline CDR1 is LNHNV and CDR2 is YYDKDF (reference sequence). V lost 8 bases and J lost 6; bases outside the gene matches: 11.